This T cell receptor beta chain was sequenced during a study of OX40 agonist ivuxolimab in advanced cancers. Study-level background: Ivuxolimab was a fully human IgG2 agonistic monoclonal antibody targeting the costimulatory receptor OX40 (CD134). In the dose-escalation cohort, around four fifths of patients were male, and the mean age was around 60 years with a range of 23 to 79. Prior anti-PD-1, anti-PD-L1 or anti-CTLA-4 therapy was permitted, and checkpoint inhibitors had been received by under 50% of dose-escalation patients. The monotherapy dose-escalation portion (N of about 50 patients) of the phase I ivuxolimab trial is reported in the paper. Three dose-escalation patients achieved partial responses, one with hepatocellular carcinoma and two with cutaneous melanoma. Intravenous ivuxolimab was administered to patients every 2 weeks at six dose levels: 0.01, 0.1, 0.3, 1.5, 3 and 10 mg/kg. Peripheral TCRbeta sequencing was intended to test whether TCR sequence diversity was altered and clonal T-cell expansion was caused by ivuxolimab. Of the approximately 50 patients in dose escalation, 19 had hepatocellular carcinoma, roughly 15 had melanoma, 9 had renal cell carcinoma and 9 had head and neck cancer.

The junction shows trimming of 3 bases on V and 5 bases on J, plus 11 bases between the germline ends. The CDR3, cysteine through phenylalanine, is 13 amino acids long. Just the 39-base CDR3 DNA is kept, in frame starting at base 1. Looking up the germline V gene yields CDR1 SGHVS and CDR2 FNYEAQ. The research as a whole found: Low levels of normalized T-cell clonal expansion were also seen in some patients who did not respond. After ivuxolimab, CD8+ T cells had more expanded clones than CD4+ T cells on average. Clonal expansion of both CD4+ and CD8+ blood T cells was observed from baseline to week 6 at doses 0.1 to 3.0 mg/kg. Antigen specificity was not determined for the clonally expanded peripheral T cells. In the 0.1-3.0 mg/kg groups, partial responders were among the patients with the lowest normalized peripheral clonal expansion, particularly in CD8+ T cells.

To sequence the TCRbeta CDR3 region, genomic DNA was isolated from the sorted cells. The immunoSEQ Assay was used to sequence the TCRbeta CDR3 regions. TCRdb re-hosts the immuneACCESS table, in-frame sequences only. Its copies lack some clones; in the studies checked, an unresolved V gene accounts for under half of them, and the cause for the rest is not known. The sample contains roughly 20,000 clones, less than 85% of them found a single time. Together, the top ten hold approximately 45% of the sample. In regard to this clone: What this receptor recognizes is not known. Per-base qualities were not stored, and no clone one base away is much larger.

The trial excluded patients who had a history of autoimmune disease or who were on systemic immunosuppression. In every dose cohort, peripheral blood was drawn for TCR sequencing at baseline, cycle 4 day 1, and cycle 7 day 1. Samples came from an open-label, multicenter, first-in-human phase I dose-escalation trial of ivuxolimab. Adults with locally advanced or metastatic melanoma, renal cell carcinoma, hepatocellular carcinoma or head and neck squamous cell carcinoma were enrolled in the trial. Before TCR sequencing, CD4+ T cells and CD8+ T cells were sorted from peripheral blood as separate populations.

This sequence originates from an adult with an advanced solid tumor such as melanoma, head and neck, liver or kidney cancer. The chain links TRBV7-6 with TRBJ2-7; a confident D gene designation cannot be given. Sequencing was performed on CD4+ or CD8+ T cells sorted from blood, taken in a trial of the OX40 agonist ivuxolimab. The DNA sequence is given as TGTGCCAGCAGCTTGACCAGACCGGACGAGCAGTACTTC. The resulting protein is CASSLTRPDEQYF.